Presented here are 28 T cell receptor beta chains from one specimen sequenced in a study of blood T cell repertoires in COVID-19. Repertoires were generated with immunoSEQ multiplex PCR, while TCRdb's copy carries only in-frame clones and drops some. The top ten hold under 15% of the sample, which has about 200,000 clones, about 79% seen once. The source material was peripheral blood. These TCRs come from a human donor in a cohort sampled during active COVID-19.

This chain uses TRBV6-6 with TRBJ1-1; no clear D. There are 11 residues in the CDR3. Looked up from germline, CDR1 is MNHNY and CDR2 is SVGAGI (reference sequence). V was clipped by 10 bases and J by 6 bases, with 12 bases between them. The CDR3 nucleotides read TGTGCCATCAAGGGAGAAGCTGAAGCTTTCTTT. It encodes CAIKGEAEAFF.

The chain is built from TRBV6-1 and TRBJ1-3; D may be TRBD1 (5 bases). Germline V gives CDR1 MNHNS, CDR2 SASEGT. The CDR3 totals 16 residues. Trimming left V 3 bases short and J 0 bases short, with 12 bases between. CDR3 coding DNA: TGTGCCAGCAGTGACGACAGTTTCTTCTCTGGAAACACCATATATTTT. It yields the protein CASSDDSFFSGNTIYF.

This sequence joins TRBV28 and TRBJ1-1; no definite D call. This CDR3 comprises 13 residues. Germline CDR1 and CDR2: MDHEN and SYDVKM. The V end lost 3 bases, the J end lost 7 bases, and 12 bases lay between the germline ends. CDR3 DNA: TGTGCCAGCAGTTTGCGGCAACTGTATGAAGCTTTCTTT. This gives the protein CASSLRQLYEAFF.

The rearrangement links TRBV6-5 to TRBJ2-7; 14 nucleotides align to TRBD2. This CDR3 is 14 amino acids long. In germline, CDR1 is MNHEY, CDR2 SVGAGI. V was pared by 8 bases and J by 2 bases, with 2 bases of the junction left unmatched. For the CDR3, the DNA is TGTGCCAGCCGACTAGCGGGAGGGCCCTACGAGCAGTACTTC. This encodes CASRLAGGPYEQYF.

CDR3 residues: CASSYVQGAHEQYF. The CDR3, as DNA: TGTGCCAGCAGTTACGTACAGGGGGCCCACGAGCAGTACTTC. V and J are TRBV6-6 and TRBJ2-7; TRBD1 matches 9 bases. There are 14 residues in the CDR3. Per germline, CDR1 MNHNY and CDR2 SVGAGI (reference sequence). V dropped 2 bases and J dropped 5; count of bases not matched to a gene: 4.

The chain carries TRBV15 and TRBJ2-2; D might be TRBD2 (5 bases). CDR1 LNHNV and CDR2 YYDKDF come from the germline V gene (reference sequence). V shed 5 bases and J shed 6 bases, with 13 bases lying between them. The CDR3 loop spans 14 amino acids. The CDR3 region has the DNA TGTGCCACCAGCGATACTAGGGTGGCCGGGGAGCTGTTTTTT. This gives the protein CATSDTRVAGELFF.

This clone was observed a single time. The genes are TRBV5-1 and TRBJ2-7; D possibly corresponds to TRBD1 (5 bases). The germline gives CDR1 SGHRS, CDR2 YFSETQ. This CDR3 is built from 16 residues. V was shortened by 4 bases and J by 6 bases, with 23 bases between the two germline ends. The CDR3 bases are TGCGCCAGCAGCCCAACCCAGGGTAAGGCCTTTGCCGAGCAGTACTTC. The encoded protein is CASSPTQGKAFAEQYF.

This rearrangement joins TRBV7-2 to TRBJ2-7, with TRBD2 matching 13 bases. Germline CDR1 SGHTA, CDR2 FQGNSA. CDR3 length: 14 residues. V dropped 5 bases and J dropped 3; count of bases not matched to a gene: 1. The CDR3 sequence is CASSRTSGSYEQYF. The CDR3 DNA sequence: TGTGCCAGCAGCCGGACTAGCGGGAGCTACGAGCAGTACTTC.

V is TRBV14 and J is TRBJ2-2; TRBD1 is a possible D gene (6 bases). The CDR3 is 15 amino acids. The V end was cut by 0 bases, the J end by 9 bases, with 14 bases between. Germline CDR1 SGHDN, CDR2 FVKESK. CDR3 amino acids: CASSQDLRGTRELFF. The CDR3 DNA reads TGTGCCAGCAGCCAAGATCTTAGGGGGACACGGGAGCTGTTTTTT.

The V gene is TRBV19, the J gene TRBJ2-7; TRBD1 matches at 8 bases. CDR3 length: 13 amino acids. Trimming removed 4 bases from V and 7 bases from J; junction bases left unmatched: 6. Germline assignment: CDR1 LNHDA and CDR2 SQIVND (reference sequence). CDR3 protein: CASSTSGTGEQYF. For the CDR3, the DNA is TGTGCCAGTAGTACGTCCGGGACAGGAGAGCAGTACTTC.

This clone was picked up one time. This chain links TRBV28 with TRBJ2-7, with D possibly TRBD1 on 5 matching bases. This CDR3 region has 16 residues. The ends were cut back, 2 bases at V and 3 bases at J, with 17 bases in the middle. Germline lookup yields CDR1 MDHEN and CDR2 SYDVKM. CDR3 region: CASSLTLWGRGYEQYF. Written as DNA, the CDR3 is TGTGCCAGCAGTTTAACCCTCTGGGGTAGGGGCTACGAGCAGTACTTC.

The chain carries TRBV19 and TRBJ2-2; 7 nucleotides line up with TRBD2. Trimming took 3 bases from V and 5 from J; bases not matched to a gene: 9. The germline V gene encodes CDR1 LNHDA and CDR2 SQIVND (reference sequence). The CDR3 is 16 residues long. CDR3 region: CASSIGGRSSTGELFF. The CDR3 coding sequence is TGTGCCAGTAGTATCGGCGGGAGAAGTTCTACCGGGGAGCTGTTTTTT.

CDR3: CASSSRSNWEKLFF. DNA for the CDR3: TGTGCCAGCAGTTCCAGGTCCAATTGGGAAAAACTGTTTTTT. V gene TRBV6-5 combines with J gene TRBJ1-4; D remains ambiguous. The CDR3 extends over 14 amino acids. CDR1 MNHEY and CDR2 SVGAGI come from the germline V gene. Trimming stripped 4 bases from V and 8 bases from J, with 14 bases between.

The V and J genes are TRBV11-2 and TRBJ2-1; D is possibly TRBD1 (6 bases). The V and J ends lost 6 bases and 0 bases respectively, with 12 bases between them. The CDR3 covers 15 residues. Germline V gene data show CDR1 as SGHAT and CDR2 as FQNNGV. The DNA of the CDR3 is TGTGCCAGCAGGGGGGCAGGACGCTCCTACAATGAGCAGTTCTTC. Translated, it gives CASRGAGRSYNEQFF.

As to this clone: This sample also contains other DNA sequences that code for the same CDR3. The V and J genes are TRBV19 and TRBJ2-7, with TRBD2 as a possible D gene (5 bases). Trimming left V 1 base short and J 0 bases short, with 7 bases between. Germline lookup yields CDR1 LNHDA and CDR2 SQIVND (reference sequence). This CDR3 is 14 amino acids long. The CDR3 nucleotides are TGTGCCAGTAGTATAGGGACTGGCTCCTACGAGCAGTACTTC. Translation: CASSIGTGSYEQYF.

The J gene is TRBJ1-4, the V gene TRBV27; possibly TRBD1 for D (6 bases). The CDR3 is 14 amino acids. The germline gives CDR1 MNHEY, CDR2 SMNVEV (reference sequence). Deletions cut 5 bases from V and 6 bases from J, with 13 bases between. Here the CDR3 DNA reads TGTGCCAGCAGTCAAAGACAGGCGTATGAAAAACTGTTTTTT. It yields the protein CASSQRQAYEKLFF.

The rearrangement links TRBV27 to TRBJ2-2, with 9 positions matching TRBD2. Germline V CDR1 and CDR2: MNHEY, SMNVEV (reference sequence). Trimming took 7 bases from V and 4 from J; bases not matched to a gene: 13. The CDR3 has 17 residues. CDR3 DNA: TGTGCCAGCACTCCACCTGGGCTAGCGGGGATCACCGGGGAGCTGTTTTTT. Protein: CASTPPGLAGITGELFF.

This clone was counted a few times. The chain recombines TRBV5-4 with TRBJ2-7; possible D gene TRBD1, 5 bases. The V end was cut by 5 bases, the J end by 6 bases, with 15 bases between. CDR1 and CDR2 (germline): SGHNT, YYREEE (reference sequence). The length of the CDR3 is 13 residues. Written as DNA, the CDR3 is TGTGCCAGCAGTGGGGAAGGGGCCGGCGAGCAGTACTTC. This codes for CASSGEGAGEQYF. Based on the CDR3 plus reference TRBV5-4 and TRBJ2-7, the full variable domain is ETGVTQSPTHLIKTRGQQVTLRCSSQSGHNTVSWYQQALGQGPQFIFQYYREEENGRGNFPPRFSGLQFPNYSSELNVNALELDDSALYLCASSGEGAGEQYFGPGTRLTVT.

The chain employs TRBV6-1 and TRBJ2-5, with a weak D call TRBD1 (5 bases). This CDR3 spans 14 amino acids. Germline assignment: CDR1 MNHNS and CDR2 SASEGT. Trimming cost V 1 base and J 3 bases, with 9 bases left between them. CDR3 residues: CASSEGTPKETQYF. The CDR3 bases are TGTGCCAGCAGTGAAGGGACACCCAAAGAGACCCAGTACTTC.

The V gene is TRBV28, the J gene TRBJ2-7, with TRBD1 matching over 9 bases. With V trimmed by 1 base and J by 6 bases, 16 bases remained unmatched. Per germline, CDR1 MDHEN and CDR2 SYDVKM. CDR3 size: 18 residues. The CDR3 loop reads CASSLYSVRTGVRSEQYF. CDR3 bases: TGTGCCAGCAGTTTATATAGCGTCCGGACAGGGGTACGGTCCGAGCAGTACTTC.

This chain joins TRBV28 and TRBJ1-1; TRBD1 is a possible D gene (5 bases). CDR1 MDHEN and CDR2 SYDVKM come from the germline V gene. The length of the CDR3 is 14 residues. The V end lost 8 bases, the J end lost 4 bases, and 17 bases lay between the germline ends. Here the CDR3 reads CASGFPRVTTEAFF. In DNA, the CDR3 is TGTGCCAGCGGCTTCCCCAGGGTGACCACTGAAGCTTTCTTT.

CDR3: CASSPRDTSNQPQHF. The CDR3 bases are TGTGCCAGTAGTCCTCGGGACACTAGCAATCAGCCCCAGCATTTT. The V gene is TRBV19, the J gene TRBJ1-5; possibly TRBD1 for D (6 bases). CDR1 is LNHDA and CDR2 is SQIVND in the germline V gene (reference sequence). V shed 5 bases and J shed 0 bases, with 11 bases lying between them. The CDR3 runs 15 residues.

The genes are TRBV19 and TRBJ1-1; a possible D gene is TRBD1 (6 bases). Germline loops: CDR1 LNHDA, CDR2 SQIVND (reference sequence). Trimming shortened V by 7 bases and J by 6 bases, and 21 bases separated the two germline ends. This CDR3 has 15 residues. This chain's CDR3 is CASNKWGGGTSEAFF. CDR3 coding DNA: TGTGCCAGTAACAAGTGGGGAGGGGGGACTTCTGAAGCTTTCTTT.

This clone was detected only a few times. The chain is built from TRBV5-4 and TRBJ2-1; 13 bases are shared with TRBD2. Unmatched junction bases numbered 6, after V lost 4 bases and J lost 8 bases. This CDR3 region has 15 residues. Germline V gene sequence: CDR1 SGHNT, CDR2 YYREEE (reference sequence). CDR3 sequence (DNA): TGTGCCAGCAGCCCCGGACTAGCGGGAGTCTATGAGCAGTTCTTC. This gives the protein CASSPGLAGVYEQFF.

The chain joins TRBV5-8 to TRBJ1-6; the D is unclear. Trimming stripped 2 bases from V and 4 bases from J, with 4 bases between. Germline values: CDR1 SGHTS, CDR2 YDEGEE. This CDR3 region has 13 residues. The CDR3 sequence is CASSLQYNSPLHF. The CDR3 DNA reads TGTGCCAGCAGCTTACAGTATAATTCACCCCTCCACTTT. Full variable domain (missing parts from reference TRBV5-8 and TRBJ1-6): EAGVTQSPTHLIKTRGQQATLRCSPISGHTSVYWYQQALGLGLQFLLWYDEGEERNRGNFPPRFSGRQFPNYSSELNVNALELEDSALYLCASSLQYNSPLHFGNGTRLTVT.

The V call is TRBV18, the J call TRBJ2-3, with 8 positions matching TRBD1. Germline V gene data show CDR1 as KGHSH and CDR2 as LQKENI. The CDR3 is 17 amino acids. J was trimmed by 1 base and V by 3 bases; bases with no gene match: 9. The CDR3 bases are TGTGCCAGCTCACCCAGGAAAACGACAGGGGGCACAGATACGCAGTATTTT. This codes for CASSPRKTTGGTDTQYF.

This clone has a handful of counts. The chain links TRBV28 to TRBJ2-5; the match to TRBD2 covers 12 bases. The ends lost 1 base at V and 7 bases at J; junction bases unmatched: 4. In germline, CDR1 is MDHEN, CDR2 SYDVKM. This CDR3 has 15 residues. The CDR3 sequence: CASSLSLAGGGTQYF. As DNA, the CDR3 is TGTGCCAGCAGTTTATCTCTAGCGGGAGGGGGGACCCAGTACTTC.

The chain links TRBV27 to TRBJ2-3; a weak D match, TRBD2 (6 bases). V was cut by 5 bases and J by 1 base, with 13 bases left in between. In germline, CDR1 is MNHEY, CDR2 SMNVEV (reference sequence). This CDR3 is built from 15 residues. The CDR3 loop is CASSPWSSGTDTQYF. The DNA for the CDR3 is TGTGCCAGCAGTCCCTGGTCTAGCGGCACAGATACGCAGTATTTT.